Below, 9 T cell receptor beta chains from the same sample are listed, as sequenced in a study of molecular identifiers for immune sequencing clone quantification. Via MiXCR, TCRdb re-called the PCR reads, giving one row per CDR3 protein. The sample contains 400,000 to 600,000 distinct CDR3 sequences, around a fifth of which appear only once. Input material: naive CD8+ T cells from blood, with Jurkat cell RNA spiked in. Subset given: FACS-sorted CD8+CD4-CCR7+CD45RA+ naive T cells. Receptor source: a human donor in good health. Some libraries in this study had Jurkat cell RNA spiked in.

The chain carries TRBV27 and TRBJ2-7; the D gene could be TRBD1 or TRBD2 (5 bases each). Trimming shortened V by 5 bases and J by 3 bases, and 17 bases separated the two germline ends. This CDR3 region has 15 residues. In germline, CDR1 is MNHEY, CDR2 SMNVEV (reference sequence). DNA of the CDR3: TGTGCCAGCAGTCCAATCCGGGACGGGGTCTACGAGCAGTACTTC. It encodes CASSPIRDGVYEQYF.

The sample holds many counts of this clonotype. The chain joins TRBV4-1 to TRBJ1-5, with D possibly TRBD1 on 6 matching bases. V lost 1 base to trimming and J lost 6 bases, with 13 bases between them. Germline CDR1 and CDR2: MGHRA and YSYEKL. This CDR3 comprises 15 residues. The CDR3 sequence is CASSQVTGSSQPQHF. The DNA for the CDR3 is TGCGCCAGCAGCCAAGTTACAGGGAGTAGTCAGCCCCAGCATTTT.

Only a few counts were recorded for this clonotype. The chain joins TRBV5-3 to TRBJ1-2; no firm D call. TRBV5-3 is an ORF; its function is uncertain. This CDR3 spans 16 amino acids. V shed 8 bases and J shed 0 bases, with 20 bases lying between them. The CDR3 region has the DNA TGTGCCAGCAGCCCTATCCTGAGTTTGGCTAACTATGGCTACACCTTC. Translated: CASSPILSLANYGYTF.

This clonotype has a handful of counts. The chain joins TRBV6-1 to TRBJ2-7; weak D call: TRBD1 (6 bases). The germline V and J ends were trimmed by 7 bases and 1 base, with 20 bases remaining between them. This CDR3 region has 16 residues. Germline CDR1 and CDR2: MNHNS and SASEGT. DNA of the CDR3: TGTGCCAGCACCCCCCGCCCCGGGCAGGGGTCCTACGAGCAGTACTTC. It is translated as CASTPRPGQGSYEQYF.

J is TRBJ2-7 and V is TRBV13, with TRBD1 matching over 10 bases. There are 16 residues in the CDR3. Trimming removed 4 bases from V and 2 bases from J; junction bases left unmatched: 8. In germline, CDR1 is PRHDT, CDR2 FYEKMQ (reference sequence). The CDR3 sequence: CASSSPGQGNTYEQYF. The DNA for the CDR3 is TGTGCCAGCAGCTCCCCGGGACAGGGGAACACCTACGAGCAGTACTTC.

Note on this clonotype: A much bigger clone sits one base away, suggesting this may be a read error. V and J are TRBV7-9 and TRBJ2-2, with D unclear. This CDR3 is 16 amino acids long. CDR1 SEHNR and CDR2 FQNEAQ come from the germline V gene (reference sequence). CDR3 nucleotide sequence: TGTGCCAGCAGCACGAATGTGGCACCAAGCACCTGGGAGCTGTTTTTT. The encoded protein is CASSTNVAPSTWELFF. Full variable domain (remainder filled in from reference TRBV7-9 and TRBJ2-2): DTGVSQNPRHKITKRGQNVTFRCDPISEHNRLYWYRQTLGQGPEFLTYFQNEAQLEKSRLLSDRFSAERPKGSFSTLEIQRTEQGDSAMYLCASSTNVAPSTWELFFGEGSRLTVL.

This clonotype was seen repeatedly, ten times or more. The chain couples TRBV7-2 to TRBJ2-3; TRBD2 agrees at 9 bases. Looked up from germline, CDR1 is SGHTA and CDR2 is FQGNSA. The ends lost 5 bases at V and 1 base at J; junction bases unmatched: 10. CDR3 length equals 17 residues. The CDR3 DNA is TGTGCCAGCAGCGACCCCAGAGCGGGGGGTCGCACAGATACGCAGTATTTT. The encoded protein is CASSDPRAGGRTDTQYF. The full variable domain, completed using reference TRBV7-2 and TRBJ2-3, is GAGVSQSPSNKVTEKGKDVELRCDPISGHTALYWYRQSLGQGLEFLIYFQGNSAPDKSGLPSDRFSAERTGGSVSTLTIQRTQQEDSAVYLCASSDPRAGGRTDTQYFGPGTRLTVL.

This clonotype was picked up many times. The chain has TRBV15 and TRBJ1-1, with 9 bases identical to TRBD1. V gave up 6 bases and J gave up 5 bases; unmatched junction bases: 16. Germline lookup yields CDR1 LNHNV and CDR2 YYDKDF (reference sequence). The CDR3 extends over 17 amino acids. For the CDR3, the DNA is TGTGCCACCAGGACTGGCTGGGACAGGGAAGAAGAGACTGAAGCTTTCTTT. This codes for CATRTGWDREEETEAFF.

The table lists this clonotype with a few counts. J is TRBJ2-1 and V is TRBV7-2; D is ambiguous. The CDR3 consists of 16 residues. V lost 0 bases, J lost 3 bases, and 12 bases lay in between. Germline loops: CDR1 SGHTA, CDR2 FQGNSA. For the CDR3, the DNA is TGTGCCAGCAGCTTAGCGCTAAGCGCGGTCTACAATGAGCAGTTCTTC. Encoded protein: CASSLALSAVYNEQFF.